This T cell receptor (beta chain) was profiled in a study of spatial heterogeneity in lung cancer. Study information: The correlation between TCR transcript counts in tumor regions and a T cell module score from matched bulk RNA-seq was strong. Study-level results: Tracking of tumor mutation counts was seen in expanded intratumoral alpha and beta TCR counts.

V was pared by 4 bases and J by 5 bases, with 33 bases between. This CDR3 has 21 residues. Per the germline V gene, CDR1 is SGHAT and CDR2 is FQNNGV. By share of the sample, this clonotype is medium-sized (0.01 to 0.1%). The antigen remains unidentified. Individually, TCR cDNA molecules were each labelled with a unique molecular identifier. TCRdb passed the 5' RACE reads through MiXCR, listing each CDR3 protein once. Counted here are roughly 3,400 distinct CDR3 sequences, less than 10% occurring once; the ten biggest clones make up 9.5% to 11%. Described time point: sample taken at primary tumor resection. No cell sorting; template was whole RNA from tumor, lung tissue or PBMC.

The chain carries TRBV11-2 and TRBJ2-1; either TRBD1 or TRBD2 may fit D (5 bases each). This specimen was lung tumor tissue, taken at surgery. The receptor was derived from a male donor with early-stage non-small cell lung cancer. The CDR3 DNA sequence: TGTGCCAGCAGCTGGACAACCCCGGGACGGTCAAAGGGTCAATCCAACAATGAGCAGTTCTTC. Protein product: CASSWTTPGRSKGQSNNEQFF.